The 20 T cell receptor beta chains below come from one sample, sequenced in a study of early T cells in non-severe SARS-CoV-2 infection listed by TCRdb under 2021. Receptor libraries were prepared by 5' RACE. Sequencing was carried out with a NextSeq 500. The public reads were quality trimmed at Q25 with fastp and then assembled into clones with MiXCR by TCRdb, keeping productive beta chains. All rows with the same CDR3 protein become a single entry with the most common DNA and genes. The sample data list about 83,000 distinct CDR3 sequences, and roughly 15% of these were observed just once. The ten largest clones take up under 1.5% of the sample. Material: whole blood. These receptors were collected from an adult who was a healthcare worker with PCR-confirmed SARS-CoV-2 infection or an uninfected control (not recorded which).

V and J are TRBV28 and TRBJ1-1; no reliable D call. The germline gives CDR1 MDHEN, CDR2 SYDVKM. CDR3 length: 14 residues. Trimming removed 5 bases from V and 3 bases from J, with 13 bases in between. DNA of the CDR3: TGTGCCAGCAGTCTAAGGGTACAGTACACTGAAGCTTTCTTT. It codes for CASSLRVQYTEAFF.

V usage is TRBV6-5 and J usage is TRBJ1-1; D gene uncertain. The CDR3 length is 15 residues. CDR1 and CDR2 (germline): MNHEY, SVGAGI. The V and J ends lost 5 bases and 2 bases respectively, with 15 bases between them. The CDR3 nucleotides are TGTGCCAGCAGTCAACCGTCTCTGAGTAACACTGAAGCTTTCTTT. This sequence encodes CASSQPSLSNTEAFF.

The chain carries TRBV19 and TRBJ2-6; D call uncertain. Germline-derived CDR1 and CDR2 are LNHDA and SQIVND (reference sequence). This CDR3 is built from 17 residues. V lost 4 bases and J 4 bases, leaving 17 bases between the germline ends. CDR3 nucleotides: TGTGCCAGTAGTAAAGGTGGCACCCTTGTAGGGGCCAACGTCCTGACTTTC. This sequence encodes CASSKGGTLVGANVLTF.

This clonotype was observed many times. The rearrangement uses TRBV9 and TRBJ2-3, with D possibly TRBD1 on 6 matching bases. The CDR3 runs to 13 residues. Germline assignment: CDR1 SGDLS and CDR2 YYNGEE. V gave up 8 bases and J gave up 3 bases, with 13 bases separating them. DNA for the CDR3: TGTGCCAGTCAGGGGATGGCTACAGATACGCAGTATTTT. Translating it yields CASQGMATDTQYF.

This clonotype was seen repeatedly, ten times or more. V is TRBV2 and J is TRBJ2-2; 8 bases are a match to TRBD2. The germline V gene has CDR1 SNHLY and CDR2 FYNNEI. The CDR3 is 15 amino acids. Unmatched junction bases numbered 4, after V lost 7 bases and J lost 0 bases. CDR3 nucleotide sequence: TGTGCCAGCACCGGCGGGGGGACGAACACCGGGGAGCTGTTTTTT. Its translation: CASTGGGTNTGELFF.

The table lists this clonotype with many counts. This sequence joins TRBV7-6 and TRBJ2-1, with D unresolved. There are 15 residues in the CDR3. The germline V gene has CDR1 SGHVS and CDR2 FNYEAQ. V lost 1 base and J 5 bases, leaving 12 bases between the germline ends. This chain's CDR3 is CASSLGQFGHNEQFF. The CDR3 DNA sequence: TGTGCCAGCAGCTTAGGCCAGTTTGGGCACAATGAGCAGTTCTTC.

In its sample, this clonotype was seen a few times. The chain carries TRBV18 and TRBJ1-1; D remains ambiguous. Germline CDR1 is KGHSH and CDR2 is LQKENI. This CDR3 comprises 15 residues. V gave up 4 bases and J gave up 0 bases, with 12 bases separating them. The chain's CDR3 is CASSLDGRMNTEAFF. As DNA, the CDR3 is TGTGCCAGCTCACTCGACGGCAGAATGAACACTGAAGCTTTCTTT.

This clonotype occurred many times. The genes are TRBV20-1 and TRBJ2-2; TRBD1 agrees at 8 bases. Germline V gene data show CDR1 as DFQATT and CDR2 as SNEGSKA (reference sequence). J lost 6 bases, V lost 0 bases, and 9 bases had no gene match. The CDR3 sequence is 16 residues long. The CDR3 spells CSARDRETGESGELFF. As DNA, the CDR3 is TGCAGTGCTAGAGATCGAGAGACAGGGGAATCCGGGGAGCTGTTTTTT.

This clonotype has a handful of counts. This sequence joins TRBV12-3 or TRBV12-4 and TRBJ1-1, with a possible D match to TRBD1 (6 bases). V was clipped by 7 bases and J by 5 bases, with 20 bases between them. The length of the CDR3 is 15 residues. The CDR3 sequence: CASKYTQGRGTEAFF. In DNA, the CDR3 is TGTGCCAGCAAGTACACACAGGGCCGAGGGACTGAAGCTTTCTTT.

The chain carries TRBV5-6 and TRBJ1-5, with D uncertain. Germline loops: CDR1 SGHDT, CDR2 YYEEEE. The CDR3 length is 13 residues. The V end was cut by 2 bases, the J end by 3 bases, with 6 bases between. CDR3 DNA: TGTGCCAGCAGCTTACGGCCCAATCAGCCCCAGCATTTT. This encodes CASSLRPNQPQHF.

This chain links TRBV20-1 with TRBJ1-5; no reliable D call. The V and J ends lost 1 base and 2 bases respectively, with 12 bases between them. The CDR3 has 15 residues. Germline CDR1 reads DFQATT; CDR2 reads SNEGSKA (reference sequence). The CDR3 is CSARGGSERNQPQHF. In nucleotides, the CDR3 is TGCAGTGCTAGAGGAGGTAGCGAACGCAATCAGCCCCAGCATTTT.

Only a few counts were recorded for this clonotype. The gene calls are TRBV7-2 and TRBJ1-2, with unresolved D. The CDR3 is made up of 16 amino acids. Trimming pared 3 bases from V and 4 bases from J, leaving 18 bases between. Germline CDR1 reads SGHTA; CDR2 reads FQGNSA. The DNA for the CDR3 is TGTGCCAGCAGCTTCCCGTCGTCCGGGGTTGTCTATGGCTACACCTTC. Encoded protein: CASSFPSSGVVYGYTF.

This clonotype has more than one count but fewer than ten. This chain uses TRBV30 with TRBJ1-6; perhaps TRBD1 as D (6 bases). The CDR3 loop spans 14 amino acids. Trimming cost V 8 bases and J 4 bases, with 15 bases left between them. The germline CDR1 and CDR2 sequences are GTSNPN and SVGIG (reference sequence). Here the CDR3 DNA reads TGTGCCCGTCAAATTACAGGGTATAATTCACCCCTCCACTTT. It encodes CARQITGYNSPLHF.

The sample holds many counts of this clonotype. This chain connects TRBV6-6 to TRBJ1-3; D might be TRBD1 (5 bases). The V gene lost 7 bases and the J gene lost 2 bases, with 12 bases spanning the gap. The germline V gene has CDR1 MNHNY and CDR2 SVGAGI (reference sequence). This CDR3 has 14 amino acids. Here the CDR3 DNA reads TGTGCCAGCATAAGGAGCAGGGCTGGAAACACCATATATTTT. Translated, it gives CASIRSRAGNTIYF.

In this sample, this clonotype turned up many times. The chain is built from TRBV12-5 and TRBJ1-6; D remains unclear. The CDR3 totals 12 residues. Between the trimmed V and J ends, which lost 1 base and 5 bases, there was a span of 0 bases. Germline V lookup: CDR1 LGHNT, CDR2 FRNRAP. The CDR3 coding sequence is TGTGCTAGTGGTTTGGATAATTCACCCCTCCACTTT. Its protein product is CASGLDNSPLHF.

This clonotype was seen a few times. The rearrangement uses TRBV7-9 and TRBJ2-3, with unresolved D. With 5 bases removed from V and 6 bases from J, the gap between germline ends came to 9 bases. The CDR3 runs to 12 residues. Germline CDR1 is SEHNR and CDR2 is FQNEAQ (reference sequence). CDR3 amino acids: CASSAMADTQYF. CDR3 sequence (DNA): TGTGCCAGCAGCGCCATGGCGGATACGCAGTATTTT.

This clonotype was counted a few times. The chain uses TRBV4-3 and TRBJ2-3; TRBD1 or TRBD2 may be the D gene (6 bases each). Germline V CDR1 and CDR2: LGHNA, YSLEER. The length of the CDR3 is 16 residues. V lost 1 base and J 2 bases, leaving 13 bases between the germline ends. CDR3 loop: CASSQGTRGATDTQYF. Written as DNA, the CDR3 is TGCGCCAGCAGCCAAGGCACTAGGGGGGCCACAGATACGCAGTATTTT.

The chain couples TRBV10-1 to TRBJ1-1; D not certain. There are 15 residues in the CDR3. Germline V gives CDR1 WNHNN, CDR2 SYGVQD (reference sequence). The ends were cut back, 9 bases at V and 1 base at J, with 18 bases in the middle. CDR3 in DNA: TGCGCCAGGGTACACCGACCGAGGTGGAACACTGAAGCTTTCTTT. It yields the protein CARVHRPRWNTEAFF.

This clonotype was detected ten times or more. V and J are TRBV11-2 and TRBJ2-4; D unresolved. Deletions cut 1 base from V and 10 bases from J, with 5 bases between. This CDR3 region has 11 residues. The V gene's germline CDR1 is SGHAT and CDR2 FQNNGV. The CDR3 bases are TGTGCCAGCAGCTTAGTGTTGATTCAGTACTTC. Protein sequence: CASSLVLIQYF. The full variable domain, rest sourced from reference TRBV11-2 and TRBJ2-4, is EAGVAQSPRYKIIEKRQSVAFWCNPISGHATLYWYQQILGQGPKLLIQFQNNGVVDDSQLPKDRFSAERLKGVDSTLKIQPAKLEDSAVYLCASSLVLIQYFGAGTRLSVL.

This clonotype was observed a handful of times. The gene calls are TRBV7-2 and TRBJ2-7; 9 positions agree with TRBD2. V was pared by 0 bases and J by 1 base, with 4 bases of the junction left unmatched. The germline CDR1 and CDR2 sequences are SGHTA and FQGNSA. The CDR3 sequence is 16 residues long. The DNA of the CDR3 is TGTGCCAGCAGCTTAGCCCCTAGCGGGAATTCCTACGAGCAGTACTTC. Translating it yields CASSLAPSGNSYEQYF.